Sequencing of this T cell receptor beta chain was carried out in a study of control samples from healthy donors and cancer patients. TCRdb keeps only in-frame clones here, not all; method: immunoSEQ multiplex PCR. Of about 100,000 clones listed, approximately 80% are singletons. This receptor was taken from a young man in good health. Material: blood.

The CDR3, as DNA: TGTGCCAGCAGCTTAGATCTGAATACGCAGTATTTT. It yields the protein CASSLDLNTQYF. This chain connects TRBV7-9 to TRBJ2-3, with no clear D. CDR3 size: 12 residues. Trimming took off 1 base at V and 7 bases at J, with 6 bases between the two ends. Germline CDR1 is SEHNR and CDR2 is FQNEAQ (reference sequence). Looking up the rest from reference TRBV7-9 and TRBJ2-3 gives the full variable domain: DTGVSQNPRHKITKRGQNVTFRCDPISEHNRLYWYRQTLGQGPEFLTYFQNEAQLEKSRLLSDRFSAERPKGSFSTLEIQRTEQGDSAMYLCASSLDLNTQYFGPGTRLTVL.